This T cell receptor (beta chain) comes out of a study of OX40 agonist ivuxolimab in advanced cancers. In its sample, this clone was seen a few times. Germline lookup yields CDR1 SQVTM and CDR2 ANQGSEA. V trimming: 4 bases; J trimming: 1 base; junction bases outside the gene matches: 5. The CDR3 spans 14 residues. The data were produced by immunoSEQ multiplex PCR, yet TCRdb's version contains in-frame clones alone and is incomplete. Of 80,000 to 100,000 clones listed, approximately 90% are singletons. If patients had autoimmune disease history or systemic immunosuppression, they were excluded. The chain links TRBV29-1 to TRBJ2-7; 9 nucleotides line up with TRBD2. The sample consisted of CD4+ or CD8+ T cells sorted from blood, taken in a trial of the OX40 agonist ivuxolimab. This clonotype originated in an adult with an advanced solid tumor such as melanoma, head and neck, liver or kidney cancer. This chain's CDR3 is CSVGSSGGSYEQYF. The CDR3 region has the DNA TGCAGCGTTGGGAGTAGCGGGGGATCCTACGAGCAGTACTTC.